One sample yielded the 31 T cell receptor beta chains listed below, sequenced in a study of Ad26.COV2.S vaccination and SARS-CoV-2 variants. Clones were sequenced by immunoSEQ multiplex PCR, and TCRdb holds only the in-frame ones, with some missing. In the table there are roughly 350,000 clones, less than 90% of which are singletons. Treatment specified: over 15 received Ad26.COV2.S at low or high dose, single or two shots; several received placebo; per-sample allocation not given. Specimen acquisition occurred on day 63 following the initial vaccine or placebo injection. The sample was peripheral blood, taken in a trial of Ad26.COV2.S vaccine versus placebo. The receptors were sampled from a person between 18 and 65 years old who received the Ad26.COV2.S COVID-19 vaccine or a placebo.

Here the CDR3 reads CASSQGGAPELSEQYF. The CDR3 nucleotides read TGTGCCAGCAGCCAAGGGGGTGCCCCAGAGTTAAGCGAGCAGTACTTC. This chain connects TRBV3-1 (or the pseudogene TRBV3-2) to TRBJ2-7; unclear D gene. The CDR3 sequence is 16 residues long. The V gene's germline CDR1 is LGHDT and CDR2 YNNKEL (reference sequence). V lost 1 base and J 6 bases, leaving 19 bases between the germline ends.

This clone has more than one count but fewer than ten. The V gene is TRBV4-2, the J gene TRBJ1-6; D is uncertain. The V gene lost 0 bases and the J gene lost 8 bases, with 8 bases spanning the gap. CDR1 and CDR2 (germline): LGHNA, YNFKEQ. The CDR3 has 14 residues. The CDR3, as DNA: TGTGCCAGCAGCCAAGATCTCTCCTATTCACCCCTCCACTTT. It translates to CASSQDLSYSPLHF.

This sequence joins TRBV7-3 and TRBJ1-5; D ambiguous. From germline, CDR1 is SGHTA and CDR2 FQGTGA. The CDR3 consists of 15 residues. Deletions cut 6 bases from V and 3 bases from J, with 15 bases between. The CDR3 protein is CASRGSARDNQPQHF. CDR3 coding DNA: TGTGCCAGCAGGGGATCCGCCCGGGACAATCAGCCCCAGCATTTT.

This CDR3 is CASSLAHRNSGNTIYF. The DNA of the CDR3 is TGTGCCAGCAGCTTAGCGCACAGAAACTCTGGAAACACCATATATTTT. The genes are TRBV7-6 and TRBJ1-3; D gene ambiguous. The CDR3 loop spans 16 amino acids. V gave up 0 bases and J gave up 0 bases, with 9 bases separating them. The germline V gene encodes CDR1 SGHVS and CDR2 FNYEAQ.

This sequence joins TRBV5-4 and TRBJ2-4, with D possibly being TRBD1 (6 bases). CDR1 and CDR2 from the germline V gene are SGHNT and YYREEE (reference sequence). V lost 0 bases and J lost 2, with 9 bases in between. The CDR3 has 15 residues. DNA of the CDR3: TGTGCCAGCAGCTTGGAGACAGGTACCAAAAACATTCAGTACTTC. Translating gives CASSLETGTKNIQYF.

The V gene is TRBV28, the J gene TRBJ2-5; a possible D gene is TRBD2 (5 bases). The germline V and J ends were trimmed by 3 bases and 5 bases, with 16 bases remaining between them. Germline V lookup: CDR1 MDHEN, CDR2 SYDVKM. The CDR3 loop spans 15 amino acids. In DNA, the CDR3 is TGTGCCAGCAGTTTTTTAGGTACGCGAGGGGAGACCCAGTACTTC. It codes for CASSFLGTRGETQYF.

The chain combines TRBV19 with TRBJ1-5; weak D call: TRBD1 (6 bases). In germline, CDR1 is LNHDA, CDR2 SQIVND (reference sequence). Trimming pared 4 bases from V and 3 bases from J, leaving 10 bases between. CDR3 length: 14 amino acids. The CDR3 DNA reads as TGTGCCAGTAGTACCCAGGGGTACAATCAGCCCCAGCATTTT. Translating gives CASSTQGYNQPQHF.

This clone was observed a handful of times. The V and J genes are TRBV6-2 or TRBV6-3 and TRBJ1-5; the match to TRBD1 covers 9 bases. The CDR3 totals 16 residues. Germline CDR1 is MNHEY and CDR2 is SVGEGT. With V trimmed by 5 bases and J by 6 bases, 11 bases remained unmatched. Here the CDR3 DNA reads TGTGCCAGCAGTATTGGGCATACAGGGGGCCGTCAGCCCCAGCATTTT. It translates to CASSIGHTGGRQPQHF.

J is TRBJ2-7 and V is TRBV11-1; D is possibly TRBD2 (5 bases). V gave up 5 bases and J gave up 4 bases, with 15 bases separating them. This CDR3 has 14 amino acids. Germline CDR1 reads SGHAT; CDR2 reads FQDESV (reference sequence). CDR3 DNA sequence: TGTGCCAGCAGCCCCCGTCCGGACTTTTACGAGCAGTACTTC. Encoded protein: CASSPRPDFYEQYF.

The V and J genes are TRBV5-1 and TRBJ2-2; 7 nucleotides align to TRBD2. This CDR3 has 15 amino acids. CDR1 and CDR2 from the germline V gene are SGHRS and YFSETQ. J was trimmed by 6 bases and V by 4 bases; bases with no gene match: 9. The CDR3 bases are TGCGCCAGCAGCCCTACGACTAGCATTGCCGGGGAGCTGTTTTTT. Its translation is CASSPTTSIAGELFF.

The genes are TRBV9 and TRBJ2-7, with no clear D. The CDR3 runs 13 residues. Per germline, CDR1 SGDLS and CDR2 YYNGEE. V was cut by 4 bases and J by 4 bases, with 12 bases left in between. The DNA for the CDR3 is TGTGCCAGCAGCCTCAAGACCGGTTACGAGCAGTACTTC. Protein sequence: CASSLKTGYEQYF.

The CDR3 sequence is CAWSVGTNEKLFF. In DNA, the CDR3 is TGTGCCTGGAGTGTCGGGACTAATGAAAAACTGTTTTTT. J is TRBJ1-4 and V is TRBV30; D remains ambiguous. V was clipped by 0 bases and J by 2 bases, with 4 bases between them. The CDR3 spans 13 residues. CDR1 is GTSNPN, CDR2 SVGIG, per germline (reference sequence).

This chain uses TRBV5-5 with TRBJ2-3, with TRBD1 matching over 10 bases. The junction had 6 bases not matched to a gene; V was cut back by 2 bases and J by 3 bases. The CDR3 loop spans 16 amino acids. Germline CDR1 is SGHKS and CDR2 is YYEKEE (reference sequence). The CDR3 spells CASSFDWTGGTDTQYF. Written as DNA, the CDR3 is TGTGCCAGCAGCTTCGACTGGACAGGGGGGACAGATACGCAGTATTTT.

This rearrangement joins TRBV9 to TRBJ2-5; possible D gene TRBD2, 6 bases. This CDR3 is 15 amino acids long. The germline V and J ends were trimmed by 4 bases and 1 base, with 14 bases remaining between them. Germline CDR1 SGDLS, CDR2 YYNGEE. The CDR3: CASSPHGGSQETQYF. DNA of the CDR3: TGTGCCAGCAGCCCCCACGGAGGGAGCCAAGAGACCCAGTACTTC.

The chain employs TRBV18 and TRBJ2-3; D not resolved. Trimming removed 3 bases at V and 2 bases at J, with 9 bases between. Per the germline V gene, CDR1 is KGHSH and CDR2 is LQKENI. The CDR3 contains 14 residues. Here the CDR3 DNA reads TGTGCCAGCTCACCCCAGACAAACACAGATACGCAGTATTTT. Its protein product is CASSPQTNTDTQYF.

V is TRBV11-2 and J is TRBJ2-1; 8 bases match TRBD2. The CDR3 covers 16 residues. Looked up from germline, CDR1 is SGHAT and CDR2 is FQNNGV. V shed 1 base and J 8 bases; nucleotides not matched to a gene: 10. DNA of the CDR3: TGTGCCAGCAGCTTAGGGAGGAGCGGGAGAGGAGATGAGCAGTTCTTC. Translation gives CASSLGRSGRGDEQFF.

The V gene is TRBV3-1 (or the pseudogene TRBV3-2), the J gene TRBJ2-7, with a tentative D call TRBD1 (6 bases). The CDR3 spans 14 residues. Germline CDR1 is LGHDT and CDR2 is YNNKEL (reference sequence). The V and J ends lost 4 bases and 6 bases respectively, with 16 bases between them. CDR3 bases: TGTGCCAGCAGCCCCGGGACACTACGGGGCGAGCAGTACTTC. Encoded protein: CASSPGTLRGEQYF.

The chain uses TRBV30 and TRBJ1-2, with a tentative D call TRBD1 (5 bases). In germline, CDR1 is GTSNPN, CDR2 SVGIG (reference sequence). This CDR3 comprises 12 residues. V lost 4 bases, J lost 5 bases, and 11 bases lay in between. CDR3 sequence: CAWKRQLYGYTF. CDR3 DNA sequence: TGTGCCTGGAAACGACAGTTGTATGGCTACACCTTC. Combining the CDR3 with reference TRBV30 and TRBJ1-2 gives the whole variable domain SQTIHQWPATLVQPVGSPLSLECTVEGTSNPNLYWYRQAAGRGLQLLFYSVGIGQISSEVPQNLSASRPQDRQFILSSKKLLLSDSGFYLCAWKRQLYGYTFGSGTRLTVV.

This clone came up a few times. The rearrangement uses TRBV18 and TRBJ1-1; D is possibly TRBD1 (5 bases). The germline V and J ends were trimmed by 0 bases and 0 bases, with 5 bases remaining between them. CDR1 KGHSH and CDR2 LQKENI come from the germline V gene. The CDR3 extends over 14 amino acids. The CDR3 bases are TGTGCCAGCTCACCACCAGGGGTGAACACTGAAGCTTTCTTT. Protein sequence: CASSPPGVNTEAFF.

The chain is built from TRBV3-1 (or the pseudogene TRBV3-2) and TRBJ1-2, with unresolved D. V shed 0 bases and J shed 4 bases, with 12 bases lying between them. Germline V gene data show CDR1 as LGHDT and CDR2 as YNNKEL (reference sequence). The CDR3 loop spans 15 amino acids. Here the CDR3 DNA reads TGTGCCAGCAGCCAAGATGTAAGCAACCCCTATGGCTACACCTTC. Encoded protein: CASSQDVSNPYGYTF.

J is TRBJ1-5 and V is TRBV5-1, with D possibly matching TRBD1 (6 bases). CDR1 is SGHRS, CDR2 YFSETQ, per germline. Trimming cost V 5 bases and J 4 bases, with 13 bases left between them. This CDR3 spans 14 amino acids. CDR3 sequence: CASSAGAGNQPQHF. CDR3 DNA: TGCGCCAGCAGTGCGGGGGCAGGGAATCAGCCCCAGCATTTT.

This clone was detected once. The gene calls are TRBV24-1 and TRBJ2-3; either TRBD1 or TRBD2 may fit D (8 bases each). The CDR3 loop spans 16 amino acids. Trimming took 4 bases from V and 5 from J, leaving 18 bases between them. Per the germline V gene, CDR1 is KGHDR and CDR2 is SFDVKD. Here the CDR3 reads CATSDPGGAGGDTQYF. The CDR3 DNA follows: TGTGCCACCAGTGACCCAGGGGGCGCGGGGGGAGATACGCAGTATTTT.

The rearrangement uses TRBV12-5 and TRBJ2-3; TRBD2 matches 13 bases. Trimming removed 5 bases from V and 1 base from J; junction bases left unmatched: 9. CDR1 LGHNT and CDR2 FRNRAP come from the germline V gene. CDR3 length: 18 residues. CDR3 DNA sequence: TGTGCTAGTGGTACCGGACTAGCGGGAGTCAGCGGCACAGATACGCAGTATTTT. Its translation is CASGTGLAGVSGTDTQYF.

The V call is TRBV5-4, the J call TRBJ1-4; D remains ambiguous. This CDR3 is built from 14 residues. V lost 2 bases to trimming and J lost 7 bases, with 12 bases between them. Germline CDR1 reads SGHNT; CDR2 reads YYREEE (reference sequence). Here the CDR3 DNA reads TGTGCCAGCAGCTTTCGGGGTTCTCGTGAAAAACTGTTTTTT. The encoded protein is CASSFRGSREKLFF. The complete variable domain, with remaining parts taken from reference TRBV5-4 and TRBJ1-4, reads ETGVTQSPTHLIKTRGQQVTLRCSSQSGHNTVSWYQQALGQGPQFIFQYYREEENGRGNFPPRFSGLQFPNYSSELNVNALELDDSALYLCASSFRGSREKLFFGSGTQLSVL.

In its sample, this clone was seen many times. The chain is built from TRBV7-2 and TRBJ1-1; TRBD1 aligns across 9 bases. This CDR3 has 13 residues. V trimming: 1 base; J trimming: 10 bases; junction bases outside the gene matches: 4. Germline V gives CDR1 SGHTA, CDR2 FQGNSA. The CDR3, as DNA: TGTGCCAGCAGCTTAGGGGACAGGGCCAGAGCTTTCTTT. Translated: CASSLGDRARAFF.

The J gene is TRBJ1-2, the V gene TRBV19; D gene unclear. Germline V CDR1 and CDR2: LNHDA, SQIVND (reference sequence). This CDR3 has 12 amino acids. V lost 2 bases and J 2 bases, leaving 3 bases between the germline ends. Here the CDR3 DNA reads TGTGCCAGTAGTATAATAAACTATGGCTACACCTTC. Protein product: CASSIINYGYTF.

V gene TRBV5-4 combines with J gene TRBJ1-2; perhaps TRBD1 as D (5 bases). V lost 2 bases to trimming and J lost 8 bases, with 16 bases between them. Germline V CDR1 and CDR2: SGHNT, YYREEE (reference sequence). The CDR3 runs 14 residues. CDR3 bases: TGTGCCAGCAGCTTTGCTGGGGCGTCCGGAGGCTACACCTTC. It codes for CASSFAGASGGYTF.

The DNA for the CDR3 is TGCGCCAGCAGCTTGAGACAGGACACTGAAGCTTTCTTT. Protein: CASSLRQDTEAFF. The V call is TRBV5-1, the J call TRBJ1-1; D might be TRBD1 (6 bases). The length of the CDR3 is 13 residues. Between the trimmed V and J ends, which lost 1 base and 3 bases, there was a span of 7 bases. Germline lookup yields CDR1 SGHRS and CDR2 YFSETQ.

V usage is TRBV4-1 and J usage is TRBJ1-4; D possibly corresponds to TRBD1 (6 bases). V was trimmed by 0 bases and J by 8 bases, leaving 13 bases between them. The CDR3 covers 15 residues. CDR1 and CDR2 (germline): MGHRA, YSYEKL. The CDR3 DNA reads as TGCGCCAGCAGCCAAGATCCGGGGGGCAAGGAAAAACTGTTTTTT. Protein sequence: CASSQDPGGKEKLFF.

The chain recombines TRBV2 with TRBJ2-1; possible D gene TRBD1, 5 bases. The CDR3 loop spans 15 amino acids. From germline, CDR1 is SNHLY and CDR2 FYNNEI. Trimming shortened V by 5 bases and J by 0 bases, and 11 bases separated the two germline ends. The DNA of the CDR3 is TGTGCCAGCAGTAAACAGGTGAGCTCCTACAATGAGCAGTTCTTC. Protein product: CASSKQVSSYNEQFF.

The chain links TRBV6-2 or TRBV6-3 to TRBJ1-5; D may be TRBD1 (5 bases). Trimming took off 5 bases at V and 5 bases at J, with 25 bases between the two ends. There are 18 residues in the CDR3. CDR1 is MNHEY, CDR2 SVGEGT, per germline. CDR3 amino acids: CASSKPGQQAARDQPQHF. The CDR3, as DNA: TGTGCCAGCAGTAAACCTGGACAACAGGCAGCTAGGGATCAGCCCCAGCATTTT.